This T cell receptor beta chain was profiled in a study of OX40 agonist ivuxolimab in advanced cancers. About the study: Three individuals attained partial responses, comprising one hepatocellular carcinoma case and two cutaneous melanoma cases.

Autoimmune disease history or systemic immunosuppression led to patients being barred. The investigators sampled blood at baseline, at cycle 4 day 1, and at cycle 7 day 1. Clones were read by immunoSEQ multiplex PCR, and TCRdb kept only the in-frame ones, dropping some. The table has tens of thousands of clones, approximately 84% seen once. V lost 6 bases to trimming and J lost 4 bases; unmatched junction nucleotides: 7. This CDR3 has 14 residues. CDR1 MNHNS and CDR2 SASEGT come from the germline V gene. Turning to this clone: What it recognizes is unknown.

Study findings and constraints: Both blood CD4+ and CD8+ T cells showed clonal growth by week 6 at 0.1 to 3.0 mg/kg.

The sequencing used CD4+ or CD8+ T cells sorted from blood, collected in a trial of the OX40 agonist ivuxolimab. The clonotype originates from an adult with an advanced solid tumor such as melanoma, head and neck, liver or kidney cancer. This rearrangement joins TRBV6-1 to TRBJ2-7; TRBD1 matches 9 bases. DNA for the CDR3: TGTGCCAGCAGCCACAGGGGGCAGGGTTACGAGCAGTACTTC. Protein sequence: CASSHRGQGYEQYF.